This T cell receptor (beta chain) was captured by sequencing in a study of vaccination and CD4 T cells after COVID-19. Study at large: Post-COVID specimens were obtained a median 101 days after diagnosis (range 35 to 161). Stimulation of cells relied on overlapping spike peptides derived from SARS-CoV-2, HCoV-NL63, HCoV-OC43 and HCoV-229E.

Germline-derived CDR1 and CDR2 are MNHNS and SASEGT. This CDR3 is built from 10 residues. Worth noting for this clonotype: Antigen specificity is unknown. Relative to the germline gene, one junction end is altered; a read error may explain this.

The study sequenced cultured CD4+ T cell DNA using the Oncomine TCR Beta short-read assay. Researchers extracted genomic DNA from CD4+ T cells that had been cultured. TCRdb called the PCR reads again in MiXCR, with one record for every CDR3 protein. The profile covers under 10,000 distinct CDR3 sequences, with approximately 40% appearing a single time and 9.5% to 15% taken by the ten largest. The treatment: roughly ten-day PBMC culture with coronavirus spike peptide pools or control peptides (ViraFEST assay). Investigators obtained the unexposed donor's CD4+ T cells before the COVID-19 pandemic (2011-2018).

The chain links TRBV6-1 to TRBJ2-5; D unclear. Material: CD4+ T cells from blood, cultured in vitro. The receptor was isolated from a human donor in good health. This CDR3 reads CVSSQETQYF. DNA of the CDR3: TGTGTCAGCAGTCAGGAGACCCAGTACTTC.